This T cell receptor beta chain was found in a study of response to subunit inactivated influenza vaccine. Whole-study findings and limits: Authors suggested seasonal influenza vaccinations each recruit few new T cells.

The CDR3 runs to 15 residues. The V end was cut by 1 base, the J end by 10 bases, with 14 bases between. TCRdb called the RT-PCR reads again in MiXCR, with one record for every CDR3 protein. In the table there are about 480,000 distinct CDR3 sequences, roughly 11% of which are singletons. This clonotype was recorded a few times. As yet, its antigen is unknown. This chain links TRBV12-3 or TRBV12-4 with TRBJ1-6; maybe TRBD1 (5 bases). The clonotype was recovered from a man aged 50 to 60 who received an inactivated influenza vaccine. The material sequenced was PBMCs from blood, taken more than 35 days after vaccination. DNA of the CDR3: TGTGCCAGCAGTTTAGATGGGCAGGGTTTATCACCCCTCCACTTT. Translated: CASSLDGQGLSPLHF.